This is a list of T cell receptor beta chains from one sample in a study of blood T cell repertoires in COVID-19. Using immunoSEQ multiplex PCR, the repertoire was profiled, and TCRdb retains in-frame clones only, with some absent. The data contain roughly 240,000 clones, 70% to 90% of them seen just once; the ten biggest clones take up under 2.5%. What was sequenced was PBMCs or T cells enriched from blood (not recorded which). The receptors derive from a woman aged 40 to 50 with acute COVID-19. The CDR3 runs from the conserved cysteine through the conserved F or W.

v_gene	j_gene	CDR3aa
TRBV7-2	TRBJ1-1	CASSLRSRGTEAFF
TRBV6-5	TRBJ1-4	CASSYRGSTNEKLFF
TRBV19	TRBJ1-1	CASSMQGGGTEAFF
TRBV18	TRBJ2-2	CASSPTGGRELFF
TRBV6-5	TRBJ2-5	CASSPSLSAETQYF
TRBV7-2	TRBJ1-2	CASSGRAQGVYGYTF
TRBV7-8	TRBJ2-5	CASSFRPPGETQYF
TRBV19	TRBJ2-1	CASSPIAGASRNEQFF
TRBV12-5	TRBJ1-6	CASGSGLSNSPLHF
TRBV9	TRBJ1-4	CASSVGRGPGEKLFF
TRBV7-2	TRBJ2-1	CASSVGGRSYNEQFF
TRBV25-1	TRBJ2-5	CASREASGDQETQYF
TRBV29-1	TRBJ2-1	CSVEDSLARGEQFF
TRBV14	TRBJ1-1	CASSQAIPNTEAFF
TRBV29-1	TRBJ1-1	CSDVRGLNTEAFF
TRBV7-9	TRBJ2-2	CASRVKRETGELFF
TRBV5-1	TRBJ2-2	CASSLEVGANTGELFF
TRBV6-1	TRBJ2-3	CASSVLAGGITDTQYF
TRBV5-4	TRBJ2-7	CASSLRDSSYEQYF
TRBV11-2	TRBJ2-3	CASSLVPAGITDTQYF
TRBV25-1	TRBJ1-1	CASSEYRNTEAFF
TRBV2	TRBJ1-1	CASSQDRGGTEAFF
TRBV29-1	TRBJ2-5	CSVGGTVAGVGETQYF
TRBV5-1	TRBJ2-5	CASKRWASGGNQETQYF
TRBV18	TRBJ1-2	CASSRMPGTGRLNYGYTF
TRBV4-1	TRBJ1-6	CASRSPGQGNSPLHF
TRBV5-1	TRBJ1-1	CASSQSGPGGWNTEAFF
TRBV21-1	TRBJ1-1	CASSKVVREGTEEGTEAFF
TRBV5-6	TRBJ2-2	CASCWTENTGELFF
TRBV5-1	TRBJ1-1	CASSSGLKNTEAFF
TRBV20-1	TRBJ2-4	CSALRENIQYF
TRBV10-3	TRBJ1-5	CAISGQGSNQPQHF
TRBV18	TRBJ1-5	CASSPEGAYNQPQHF
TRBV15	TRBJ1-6	CATSRKGNSPLHF
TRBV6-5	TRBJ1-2	CASSYVGRDYGYTF
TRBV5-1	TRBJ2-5	CASSPGQGRNRERETQYF
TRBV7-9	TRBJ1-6	CASSSGQGSSPLHF
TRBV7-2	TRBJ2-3	CASSPTGGSTDTQYF
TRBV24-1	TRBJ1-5	CATSDRTGGASNQPQHF
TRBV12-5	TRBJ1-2	CASGLEAGPYGYTF
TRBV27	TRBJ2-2	CASSYRVAGGRGTGELFF
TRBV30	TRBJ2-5	CAWSVDGVETQYF
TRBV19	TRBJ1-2	CASSSPRQGRSYGYTF
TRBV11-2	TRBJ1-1	CASSSLRMNTEAFF
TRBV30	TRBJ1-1	CAWSGVGLVTEAFF
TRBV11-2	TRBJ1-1	CASSQRAGAFF
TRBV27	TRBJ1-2	CASSFLGGQGNYGYTF
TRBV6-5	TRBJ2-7	CASSYSWTGSYEQYF
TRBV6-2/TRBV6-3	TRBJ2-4	CASSYLPGTGGWGAKNIQYF
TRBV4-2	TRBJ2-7	CASSRGDSSYEQYF
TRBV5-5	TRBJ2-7	CASSYTGPRIEQYF
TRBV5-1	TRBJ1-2	CASSLVGGSKGYTF
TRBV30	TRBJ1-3	CAWTPGTYSGNTIYF
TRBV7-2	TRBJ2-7	CASSLDRFLREQYF
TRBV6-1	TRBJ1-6	CASSAVSGTGNSPLHF
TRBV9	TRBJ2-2	CASSPRTSGSIGELFF
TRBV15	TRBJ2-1	CATSREVGVSTNEQFF
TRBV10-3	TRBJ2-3	CAISESQEADTQYF
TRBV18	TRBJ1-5	CASSPTTGLGTPQHF
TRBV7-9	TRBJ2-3	CASSTASGGSSDTQYF